This T cell receptor (beta chain) appears in the sequencing data of a study of blood T cell repertoires in COVID-19. This clone was seen only once. Original handling: Reference gene primer amplification gave nucleated cell count estimates. Repertoires were generated with immunoSEQ multiplex PCR, while TCRdb's copy carries only in-frame clones and drops some. The V and J calls and the clone size are those of that table, but D and trimming were determined from the DNA. The table records over 250,000 clones, approximately 85% of them present only once. Sequencing input: peripheral blood. The TCR comes from a man aged 50 to 59 with active or convalescent COVID-19.

The CDR3 loop is CASSQTDVVSGYTF. The CDR3 DNA sequence: TGTGCCAGCAGCCAGACAGATGTGGTTTCGGGCTACACCTTC. V is TRBV7-9 and J is TRBJ1-2; tentatively, D is TRBD1 (5 bases). The ends were cut back, 5 bases at V and 8 bases at J, with 18 bases in the middle. The CDR3 totals 14 residues. Germline V CDR1 and CDR2: SEHNR, FQNEAQ (reference sequence).